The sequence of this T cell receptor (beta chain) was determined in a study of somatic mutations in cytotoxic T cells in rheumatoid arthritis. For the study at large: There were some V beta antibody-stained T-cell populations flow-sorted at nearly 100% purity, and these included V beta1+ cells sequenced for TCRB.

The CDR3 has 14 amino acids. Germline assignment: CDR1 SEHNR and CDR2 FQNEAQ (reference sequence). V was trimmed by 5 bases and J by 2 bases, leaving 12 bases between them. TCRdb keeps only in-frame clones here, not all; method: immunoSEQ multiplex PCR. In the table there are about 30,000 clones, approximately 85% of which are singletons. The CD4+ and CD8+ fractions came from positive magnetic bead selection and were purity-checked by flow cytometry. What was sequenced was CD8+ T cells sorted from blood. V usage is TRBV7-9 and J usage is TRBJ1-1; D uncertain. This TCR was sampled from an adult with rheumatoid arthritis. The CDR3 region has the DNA TGTGCCAGCAGCCCCGAACAGCAAAACACTGAAGCTTTCTTT. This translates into CASSPEQQNTEAFF.